This entry concerns a single TCR delta chain. TCRdb records a much larger clone's protein for this DNA, with a difference at residue 14 that likely arises from a read error; the protein given is the translation of the DNA. Gammadelta T cells were flow-sorted from PBMC into Vgamma9/Vdelta2+ and Vdelta2-negative populations for bulk analysis. The CDR3 consists of 18 residues. Looked up from germline, CDR1 is TSWWSYY and CDR2 is QGS. This entry is derived from a study of γδ T cells in repeated Plasmodium falciparum infection. TCRdb re-called the multiplex PCR reads with CATT. The sample lists approximately 90,000 delta-chain clones; 0.98% were seen once.

The chain is built from TRDV1 and TRDJ1, with 9 bases aligning to TRDD3. Germline matching of the DNA provided the J gene here, since TCRdb leaves it blank. Material for sequencing was gamma-delta T cells from blood. The origin of this receptor is a pool of human donors (malaria-infected and uninfected, not separated). This CDR3 reads CALGELSHLGGYTNKLIF. The DNA for the CDR3 is TGTGCTCTTGGGGAACTCTCCCACCTGGGGGGATACACCAATAAACTCATCTTT.